Presented here are 10 T cell receptor beta chains from one specimen sequenced in a study of T cell repertoires in cytomegalovirus infection (dated by TCRdb to the late 2010s). The reads were generated on an Illumina HiSeq 1500. Using fastp trimming at Q25 and MiXCR clonotype assembly, TCRdb reanalyzed the public sequencing data and kept in-frame beta chains. Rows with a matching CDR3 protein are joined into one entry that keeps the most common DNA and genes. The sample table contains approximately 190,000 distinct CDR3 sequences; only one count was recorded for roughly 27% of them. Under 35% of the sample goes to the ten largest clones. Sequencing was performed on PBMCs. These receptors were taken from a human donor in good health (CMV status not recorded). Some clones in this sample may be carry-over from other donors' samples.

This clonotype appeared a single time. J is TRBJ2-5 and V is TRBV7-2; D is tentatively TRBD1 or TRBD2 (5 bases each). This CDR3 has 15 residues. From germline, CDR1 is SGHTA and CDR2 FQGNSA. V shed 4 bases and J shed 4 bases, with 16 bases lying between them. CDR3 amino acids: CASSYLRDPLETQYF. The CDR3 DNA sequence: TGTGCCAGCAGCTACCTCAGGGACCCCCTAGAGACCCAGTACTTC.

The chain couples TRBV5-4 to TRBJ2-3; 10 bases are shared with TRBD2. CDR1 is SGHNT and CDR2 is YYREEE in the germline V gene (reference sequence). The ends lost 3 bases at V and 0 bases at J; junction bases unmatched: 16. The CDR3 is 20 residues long. The CDR3 spells CASSYERGGTLHPSTDTQYF. The CDR3, as DNA: TGTGCCAGCAGCTATGAGCGGGGGGGCACCCTCCATCCTAGCACAGATACGCAGTATTTT.

This clonotype occurred a few times. V usage is TRBV6-2 or TRBV6-3 and J usage is TRBJ2-7; D ambiguous. Trimming took 6 bases from V and 4 from J, leaving 13 bases between them. Germline-derived CDR1 and CDR2 are MNHEY and SVGEGT. The CDR3 totals 13 residues. The CDR3 region has the DNA TGTGCCAGCAGGCCGGCGAAAACTTACGAGCAGTACTTC. Protein sequence: CASRPAKTYEQYF.

This clonotype was recorded a few times. The chain combines TRBV12-3 or TRBV12-4 with TRBJ1-5; TRBD1 is a possible D gene (6 bases). Trimming cost V 0 bases and J 6 bases, with 6 bases left between them. The CDR3 is made up of 13 amino acids. CDR3 DNA: TGTGCCAGCAGTTTAGCAGGGGGTCAGCCCCAGCATTTT. The encoded protein is CASSLAGGQPQHF.

J is TRBJ2-3 and V is TRBV29-1; 10 nucleotides match TRBD2. Germline CDR1 and CDR2: SQVTM and ANQGSEA. The CDR3 is 14 amino acids. V was clipped by 4 bases and J by 2 bases; unmatched bases: 3. The chain's CDR3 is CSVGLAGDTDTQYF. In DNA, the CDR3 is TGCAGCGTTGGGCTAGCGGGGGACACAGATACGCAGTATTTT.

CDR3 loop: CASSQDTRPGRKNIQYF. The CDR3 nucleotides are TGTGCCAGCAGCCAAGATACCCGGCCAGGGAGGAAAAACATTCAGTACTTC. This chain connects TRBV3-1 to TRBJ2-4; D is perhaps TRBD2 (6 bases). Per the germline V gene, CDR1 is LGHDT and CDR2 is YNNKEL (reference sequence). CDR3 size: 17 residues. Trimming took off 0 bases at V and 4 bases at J, with 16 bases between the two ends. The whole variable domain, filled in from reference TRBV3-1 and TRBJ2-4, reads DTAVSQTPKYLVTQMGNDKSIKCEQNLGHDTMYWYKQDSKKFLKIMFSYNNKELIINETVPNRFSPKSPDKAHLNLHINSLELGDSAVYFCASSQDTRPGRKNIQYFGAGTRLSVL.

V and J are TRBV19 and TRBJ1-4, with 7 positions matching TRBD1. Germline assignment: CDR1 LNHDA and CDR2 SQIVND (reference sequence). The CDR3 consists of 15 residues. Losses at the gene ends were 9 bases for V and 7 bases for J; bases not matched to a gene: 14. The CDR3 DNA reads TGTGCCAGCGTCCCGGAGGGGGCCCCGGGTGAAAAACTGTTTTTT. Translating gives CASVPEGAPGEKLFF.

A note on this clonotype: At one boundary the junction diverges from the germline segment, which might be a read error. The CDR3 here is CVSSPRGRPTLSNQPQHF. CDR3 nucleotides: TGTGTCAGCAGTCCTAGGGGACGGCCTACACTTAGCAATCAGCCCCAGCATTTT. The chain uses TRBV6-6 and TRBJ1-5; D might be TRBD1 (5 bases). CDR3 length equals 18 residues. Germline V gene lookup returns CDR1 MNHNY and CDR2 SVGAGI (reference sequence).

The chain carries TRBV20-1 and TRBJ2-5; D is unresolved. This CDR3 region has 12 residues. Germline V gene sequence: CDR1 DFQATT, CDR2 SNEGSKA (reference sequence). Trimming shortened V by 1 base and J by 5 bases, and 8 bases separated the two germline ends. The CDR3 bases are TGCAGTGCTAGAGTTGATGCGGAGACCCAGTACTTC. Translating gives CSARVDAETQYF.

This clonotype was recorded a few times. The V and J genes are TRBV30 and TRBJ1-6, with D possibly being TRBD1 (5 bases). This CDR3 is built from 17 residues. Germline CDR1 GTSNPN, CDR2 SVGIG (reference sequence). Trimming took 2 bases from V and 0 from J, leaving 14 bases between them. CDR3 amino acids: CAWSKSGTSSYNSPLHF. The CDR3 DNA sequence: TGTGCCTGGAGTAAGTCCGGGACGAGCTCCTATAATTCACCCCTCCACTTT. The variable domain in full, with the rest retrieved from reference TRBV30 and TRBJ1-6, is SQTIHQWPATLVQPVGSPLSLECTVEGTSNPNLYWYRQAAGRGLQLLFYSVGIGQISSEVPQNLSASRPQDRQFILSSKKLLLSDSGFYLCAWSKSGTSSYNSPLHFGNGTRLTVT.